One and the same sample provided the 16 T cell receptor beta chains below, sequenced in a study of blood T cell repertoires in COVID-19. The method was immunoSEQ multiplex PCR; TCRdb's version includes in-frame clones alone and lacks a portion of them. The top ten clones hold less than 3% of a sample with 150,000 to 200,000 clones, over 70% of them seen once. Sequenced sample: peripheral blood. The receptors stem from a woman aged 55-70 years with acute or convalescent COVID-19.

The genes are TRBV6-2 or TRBV6-3 and TRBJ2-5; D ambiguous. This CDR3 has 14 residues. Trimming took 2 bases from V and 0 from J, leaving 7 bases between them. CDR1 MNHEY and CDR2 SVGEGT come from the germline V gene. CDR3 sequence: CASSYMAYQETQYF. As DNA, the CDR3 is TGTGCCAGCAGTTACATGGCATACCAAGAGACCCAGTACTTC.

This clone has a single count. The rearrangement joins TRBV7-6 to TRBJ2-6; tentative D call: TRBD2 (5 bases). Trimming cost V 1 base and J 1 base, with 5 bases left between them. Per the germline V gene, CDR1 is SGHVS and CDR2 is FNYEAQ. The CDR3 consists of 15 residues. CDR3 DNA: TGTGCCAGCAGCTTAGGAGGGTCTGGGGCCAACGTCCTGACTTTC. Translation gives CASSLGGSGANVLTF.

The chain employs TRBV9 and TRBJ2-2; 12 nucleotides agree with TRBD2. The ends lost 4 bases at V and 0 bases at J; junction bases unmatched: 13. The CDR3 consists of 20 residues. Looked up from germline, CDR1 is SGDLS and CDR2 is YYNGEE. CDR3 protein: CASSPHLRLAGAPNTGELFF. CDR3 coding DNA: TGTGCCAGCAGCCCACACCTACGACTAGCGGGGGCTCCGAACACCGGGGAGCTGTTTTTT.

J is TRBJ1-2 and V is TRBV3-1 (or the pseudogene TRBV3-2); D is possibly TRBD1 (5 bases). V dropped 5 bases and J dropped 7 bases, with 23 bases sitting between them. The germline V gene encodes CDR1 LGHDT and CDR2 YNNKEL (reference sequence). This CDR3 region has 16 residues. CDR3 DNA sequence: TGTGCCAGCAGCTATACTCAAGGACGAACCGGGGGTGGCTACACCTTC. As protein: CASSYTQGRTGGGYTF.

This clone was observed once. The gene calls are TRBV2 and TRBJ2-7; 9 bases map to TRBD1. Trimming removed 10 bases from V and 4 bases from J; junction bases left unmatched: 8. The germline V gene has CDR1 SNHLY and CDR2 FYNNEI. The CDR3 sequence is 13 residues long. Here the CDR3 DNA reads TGTGCCACCGAAATGGGACAGGGTTACGAGCAGTACTTC. It specifies CATEMGQGYEQYF.

The gene calls are TRBV5-4 and TRBJ1-2, with 7 bases identical to TRBD1. Germline CDR1 reads SGHNT; CDR2 reads YYREEE (reference sequence). This CDR3 contains 14 residues. The J segment lost 9 bases and the V segment lost 1 base, leaving 9 bases of the junction unmatched. The CDR3 sequence is CASSLSGQEDRYTF. The DNA of the CDR3 is TGTGCCAGCAGCTTGAGCGGACAGGAGGATCGCTACACCTTC.

The chain couples TRBV5-4 to TRBJ2-1; 8 bases are shared with TRBD1. Germline CDR1 reads SGHNT; CDR2 reads YYREEE (reference sequence). V lost 4 bases, J lost 8 bases, and 14 bases stayed unmatched. This CDR3 comprises 16 residues. The CDR3: CASSVRGLSISDEQFF. CDR3 DNA: TGTGCCAGCAGCGTCAGGGGGCTGAGTATTTCGGATGAGCAGTTCTTC. Full variable domain (outside the CDR3, taken from reference TRBV5-4 and TRBJ2-1): ETGVTQSPTHLIKTRGQQVTLRCSSQSGHNTVSWYQQALGQGPQFIFQYYREEENGRGNFPPRFSGLQFPNYSSELNVNALELDDSALYLCASSVRGLSISDEQFFGPGTRLTVL.

The V call is TRBV28, the J call TRBJ1-2; the D gene is possibly TRBD1 (6 bases). V lost 5 bases and J 8 bases, leaving 18 bases between the germline ends. This CDR3 is 14 amino acids long. Germline V lookup: CDR1 MDHEN, CDR2 SYDVKM. CDR3 in DNA: TGTGCCAGCAGTCCAGGGGCCCTCCGTAGGGGCTACACCTTC. Protein product: CASSPGALRRGYTF.

This clone was recorded once. The rearrangement uses TRBV5-5 and TRBJ1-4, with 7 bases matching TRBD1. Trimming took 2 bases from V and 4 from J; bases not matched to a gene: 5. Per germline, CDR1 SGHKS and CDR2 YYEKEE (reference sequence). The CDR3 loop spans 15 amino acids. CDR3 in DNA: TGTGCCAGCAGCTTACCGGGACAGTATAATGAAAAACTGTTTTTT. Translating gives CASSLPGQYNEKLFF.

The CDR3 DNA is TGTGCCAGTAGTCCGACAGGGGACTACGAGCAGTACTTC. Protein product: CASSPTGDYEQYF. The rearrangement joins TRBV19 to TRBJ2-7; 8 nucleotides line up with TRBD1. Germline V gene sequence: CDR1 LNHDA, CDR2 SQIVND (reference sequence). This CDR3 is 13 amino acids long. V gave up 5 bases and J gave up 3 bases; unmatched junction bases: 3.

The J gene is TRBJ2-3, the V gene TRBV9; 10 bases are shared with TRBD1. The CDR3 spans 16 residues. Germline-derived CDR1 and CDR2 are SGDLS and YYNGEE. The junction had 8 bases not matched to a gene; V was cut back by 4 bases and J by 3 bases. The chain's CDR3 is CASSPRQGAGTDTQYF. DNA of the CDR3: TGTGCCAGCAGCCCACGACAGGGGGCAGGGACAGATACGCAGTATTTT.

V is TRBV18 and J is TRBJ2-3, with D perhaps matching TRBD2 (6 bases). The V end lost 1 base, the J end lost 1 base, and 21 bases lay between the germline ends. Germline V CDR1 and CDR2: KGHSH, LQKENI. The CDR3 is made up of 19 amino acids. The CDR3 region has the DNA TGTGCCAGCTCACCACGTTCGCAGGGACTCTCTCCTGGCACAGATACGCAGTATTTT. Encoded protein: CASSPRSQGLSPGTDTQYF.

The chain recombines TRBV7-2 with TRBJ2-5; the match to TRBD2 covers 8 bases. Germline V gene sequence: CDR1 SGHTA, CDR2 FQGNSA. Trimming took 0 bases from V and 4 from J; bases not matched to a gene: 19. The CDR3 sequence is 20 residues long. The CDR3 DNA follows: TGTGCCAGCAGCTTAGCGGGTGGAGCGGGGGCGCCCAAGAGTGGAGAGACCCAGTACTTC. It codes for CASSLAGGAGAPKSGETQYF.

For this clone: One end of the junction does not line up with germline, which may come from a read error. The rearrangement joins TRBV19 to TRBJ2-7, with 7 bases fitting TRBD1. CDR3 length: 11 residues. In germline, CDR1 is LNHDA, CDR2 SQIVND (reference sequence). For the CDR3, the DNA is TGTGCCAGTGGGTTGGGACAGTCTGTTTTCTTC. This sequence encodes CASGLGQSVFF.

A single count supports this clone. The chain combines TRBV5-8 with TRBJ2-7; 8 nucleotides match TRBD2. CDR1 and CDR2 (germline): SGHTS, YDEGEE. The CDR3 loop spans 14 amino acids. Trimming took 2 bases from V and 6 from J; bases not matched to a gene: 7. The CDR3: CASSFRLAGGEQYF. CDR3 sequence (DNA): TGTGCCAGCAGCTTTCGACTCGCGGGGGGCGAGCAGTACTTC.

The genes are TRBV7-8 and TRBJ2-5, with a tentative D call TRBD2 (5 bases). Germline lookup yields CDR1 SGHVS and CDR2 FQNEAQ. This CDR3 comprises 13 residues. The V end was cut by 5 bases, the J end by 5 bases, with 12 bases between. As DNA, the CDR3 is TGTGCCAGCAGCCCTGCCCGAGGGGAGACCCAGTACTTC. It specifies CASSPARGETQYF.